This TCR beta chain was profiled in a study of control samples from healthy donors and cancer patients. Sequenced by immunoSEQ multiplex PCR; TCRdb stores in-frame clones only, minus some. The sample has 150,000 to 200,000 clones; around 91% are singletons. The receptor was isolated from a woman between 50 and 59 years old in good health. The sequenced sample was blood.

The CDR3 DNA sequence: TGTGCCAGCAGCTTAGATCGGAACGGCGAGGGCTACACCTTC. Translating gives CASSLDRNGEGYTF. The V call is TRBV11-3, the J call TRBJ1-2; no firm D call. Germline CDR1 reads SGHNT; CDR2 reads YENEEA. V lost 0 bases and J lost 8, with 13 bases in between. The CDR3 is made up of 14 amino acids.